This T cell receptor beta chain is from a study of control samples from healthy donors and cancer patients. Using immunoSEQ multiplex PCR, the repertoire was profiled, and TCRdb retains in-frame clones only, with some absent. The table shows about 220,000 clones, with roughly 94% occurring only once. Trimming removed 4 bases from V and 1 base from J, with 17 bases in between. The CDR3 sequence is 16 residues long. From germline, CDR1 is SGHNT and CDR2 YYREEE (reference sequence). Sequencing was done on a sample of blood. This receptor was obtained from a man between 50 and 59 years old in good health. The chain is built from TRBV5-4 and TRBJ1-1; a possible D gene is TRBD1 (6 bases). CDR3: CASSPGAGATNTEAFF. The CDR3 region has the DNA TGTGCCAGCAGCCCCGGAGCGGGGGCCACGAACACTGAAGCTTTCTTT.